The 9 T cell receptor beta chains listed next were all sequenced from one sample in a study of blood T cell repertoires in COVID-19. Produced via immunoSEQ multiplex PCR; TCRdb's table is partial and in-frame only. The sample includes some 190,000 clones, approximately 82% of them seen just once. Sequenced sample: peripheral blood. These receptors all come from a woman of 80 years or more with active or convalescent COVID-19.

This clone was seen ten or more times. The chain joins TRBV18 to TRBJ1-2; D unresolved. V lost 6 bases, J lost 8 bases, and 16 bases lay in between. Germline values: CDR1 KGHSH, CDR2 LQKENI. The CDR3 is 13 amino acids. As DNA, the CDR3 is TGTGCCAGCTCTCTCACCGGGAAGGAGGGCTACACCTTC. Translating it yields CASSLTGKEGYTF.

This clone was recorded many times. The V gene is TRBV18, the J gene TRBJ2-7, with D possibly matching TRBD1 (6 bases). Germline loops: CDR1 KGHSH, CDR2 LQKENI. V was shortened by 5 bases and J by 6 bases, with 11 bases between the two germline ends. This CDR3 spans 12 amino acids. The CDR3 sequence: CASSLQGSEQYF. The CDR3, as DNA: TGTGCCAGCTCATTACAGGGAAGCGAGCAGTACTTC. The full variable domain, rest sourced from reference TRBV18 and TRBJ2-7, is NAGVMQNPRHLVRRRGQEARLRCSPMKGHSHVYWYRQLPEEGLKFMVYLQKENIIDESGMPKERFSAEFPKEGPSILRIQQVVRGDSAAYFCASSLQGSEQYFGPGTRLTVT.

This chain joins TRBV2 and TRBJ2-7; 8 nucleotides align to TRBD1. With V trimmed by 6 bases and J by 3 bases, 4 bases remained unmatched. The germline V gene has CDR1 SNHLY and CDR2 FYNNEI. The CDR3 extends over 13 amino acids. CDR3 DNA sequence: TGTGCCAGCAGGGGGGACAGGAGCTACGAGCAGTACTTC. Residues: CASRGDRSYEQYF.

The chain uses TRBV5-1 and TRBJ2-7; 9 nucleotides line up with TRBD1. CDR3 length: 14 amino acids. V was clipped by 1 base and J by 5 bases; unmatched bases: 4. The germline V gene has CDR1 SGHRS and CDR2 YFSETQ. The CDR3 DNA follows: TGCGCCAGCAGCTTGAGACAGGGGGTGCACGAGCAGTACTTC. This gives the protein CASSLRQGVHEQYF.

This rearrangement joins TRBV5-1 to TRBJ2-7; 9 nucleotides agree with TRBD1. The germline V gene has CDR1 SGHRS and CDR2 YFSETQ. Trimming removed 0 bases from V and 5 bases from J; junction bases left unmatched: 3. The CDR3 covers 14 residues. The CDR3 spells CASSLGQGVDEQYF. The CDR3, as DNA: TGCGCCAGCAGCTTGGGACAGGGGGTGGACGAGCAGTACTTC.

This rearrangement joins TRBV19 to TRBJ2-2; D is ambiguous. Germline V gives CDR1 LNHDA, CDR2 SQIVND (reference sequence). The CDR3 runs 15 residues. V was cut by 6 bases and J by 0 bases, with 11 bases left in between. In DNA form, the CDR3 reads TGTGCCAGTAGCCCCCAGGCCTCGAACACCGGGGAGCTGTTTTTT. Translation gives CASSPQASNTGELFF.

The gene calls are TRBV5-1 and TRBJ2-1; D gene uncertain. V lost 0 bases and J lost 2, with 9 bases in between. The CDR3 totals 15 residues. Germline loops: CDR1 SGHRS, CDR2 YFSETQ. Written as DNA, the CDR3 is TGCGCCAGCAGCTTGGGACTTAATACCTACAATGAGCAGTTCTTC. This codes for CASSLGLNTYNEQFF.

The CDR3 DNA sequence: TGTGCCAGCTCCGGGACAGGGGAACTCGGTGAGCAGTTCTTC. Translation gives CASSGTGELGEQFF. The V call is TRBV2, the J call TRBJ2-1; 10 bases align to TRBD1. The J segment lost 9 bases and the V segment lost 8 bases, leaving 10 bases of the junction unmatched. There are 14 residues in the CDR3. From germline, CDR1 is SNHLY and CDR2 FYNNEI. Together with reference TRBV2 and TRBJ2-1, the CDR3 gives the full variable domain: EPEVTQTPSHQVTQMGQEVILRCVPISNHLYFYWYRQILGQKVEFLVSFYNNEISEKSEIFDDQFSVERPDGSNFTLKIRSTKLEDSAMYFCASSGTGELGEQFFGPGTRLTVL.

The chain uses TRBV5-1 and TRBJ1-2; 7 nucleotides match TRBD1. The CDR3 runs 15 residues. The germline gives CDR1 SGHRS, CDR2 YFSETQ. The V gene end was trimmed by 1 base and the J gene end by 2 bases; junction bases not matched to a gene: 5. DNA of the CDR3: TGCGCCAGCAGCTTGTTTGGGACAGACAACTATGGCTACACCTTC. This sequence encodes CASSLFGTDNYGYTF.